The entry below describes one T cell receptor (beta chain). This sample was included in a study of blood T cell repertoires in COVID-19. Study as a whole: Donors in the United States, Italy and Spain gave samples during acute or convalescent COVID-19. T cells, B-cell-depleted T cells, or PBMCs supplied cDNA or gDNA.

Germline-derived CDR1 and CDR2 are LGHNA and YNFKEQ. V was shortened by 2 bases and J by 6 bases, with 10 bases between the two germline ends. The CDR3 runs to 14 residues. Original methodology: Estimated nucleated cell counts came from reference gene primer amplification. This table comes from immunoSEQ multiplex PCR, and its TCRdb copy is limited to in-frame clones, with some not included. V and J calls and clone size are copied from that table; D and trimming were computed from the DNA. The table lists around 100,000 clones, 75% to 90% of them singletons. This chain links TRBV4-2 with TRBJ1-4; D remains ambiguous. The clonotype originates from a woman of 80 years or more with acute or convalescent COVID-19. Material for sequencing was peripheral blood. CDR3 protein: CASSQPTRHEKLFF. DNA for the CDR3: TGTGCCAGCAGCCAACCTACCCGTCATGAAAAACTGTTTTTT.